Following are 2 T cell receptor beta chains from one sample sequenced in a study of blood T cell repertoires in COVID-19. Profiled with immunoSEQ multiplex PCR; TCRdb holds only in-frame clones, not every one. This sample has approximately 170,000 clones, with around 81% found just once. What was sequenced was peripheral blood. These receptors all come from a man aged 55 to 69 with active or convalescent COVID-19.

This chain joins TRBV28 and TRBJ2-3, with 12 positions matching TRBD2. Per the germline V gene, CDR1 is MDHEN and CDR2 is SYDVKM. This CDR3 contains 17 residues. V shed 5 bases, J shed 0 bases, and the junction held 6 bases outside the gene matches. The CDR3 spells CASSILAGGPSTDTQYF. CDR3 DNA: TGTGCCAGCAGTATTCTAGCGGGAGGGCCAAGCACAGATACGCAGTATTTT.

The V gene is TRBV2, the J gene TRBJ1-5; maybe TRBD1 (5 bases). Germline lookup yields CDR1 SNHLY and CDR2 FYNNEI. The CDR3 has 15 residues. V lost 4 bases and J lost 2, with 12 bases in between. The CDR3: CASSAQGGGNQPQHF. CDR3 bases: TGTGCCAGCAGTGCCCAGGGCGGAGGCAATCAGCCCCAGCATTTT.